This entry lists 18 T cell receptor beta chains sequenced from one sample in a study of blood T cell repertoires in COVID-19. Sequencing was performed with immunoSEQ multiplex PCR; in TCRdb, only in-frame clones are kept and a portion is missing. There are roughly 100,000 clones in the sample; about 76% occur only once, and roughly a tenth lies in the top ten. Sequencing used peripheral blood. The receptors were gathered from a woman older than 75 with acute or convalescent COVID-19.

The chain employs TRBV10-3 and TRBJ2-6; D gene uncertain. Trimming left V 5 bases short and J 0 bases short, with 14 bases between. The CDR3 has 17 residues. CDR1 and CDR2 (germline): ENHRY, SYGVKD. In DNA, the CDR3 is TGTGCCATCAGTAACCTTGCCATAGACTCTGGGGCCAACGTCCTGACTTTC. Protein product: CAISNLAIDSGANVLTF.

V gene TRBV3-1 (or the pseudogene TRBV3-2) combines with J gene TRBJ1-3, with a tentative D call TRBD1 (6 bases). This CDR3 contains 14 residues. V was clipped by 1 base and J by 3 bases, with 7 bases between them. Germline V gives CDR1 LGHDT, CDR2 YNNKEL (reference sequence). The DNA of the CDR3 is TGTGCCAGCAGCCAAGGAGGGGGTGGAAACACCATATATTTT. This translates into CASSQGGGGNTIYF.

The V gene is TRBV5-1, the J gene TRBJ2-1, with TRBD2 identical over 11 bases. Trimming took 0 bases from V and 0 from J; bases not matched to a gene: 2. CDR3 length: 17 residues. Germline V CDR1 and CDR2: SGHRS, YFSETQ. The CDR3 nucleotides are TGCGCCAGCAGCTTGGTAGCGGGGGGGAGCTCCTACAATGAGCAGTTCTTC. It translates to CASSLVAGGSSYNEQFF.

There are a few counts of this clone. J is TRBJ2-5 and V is TRBV3-1 (or the pseudogene TRBV3-2), with D possibly matching TRBD2 (5 bases). The CDR3 is 13 residues long. Deletions cut 4 bases from V and 3 bases from J, with 9 bases between. Looked up from germline, CDR1 is LGHDT and CDR2 is YNNKEL (reference sequence). CDR3 DNA: TGTGCCAGCAGCCTCAGCGGAGAAGAGACCCAGTACTTC. Its translation: CASSLSGEETQYF.

The rearrangement joins TRBV6-6 to TRBJ2-3; 7 positions agree with TRBD1. Trimming cost V 10 bases and J 10 bases; bases outside gene matches: 8. CDR1 and CDR2 (germline): MNHNY, SVGAGI (reference sequence). The CDR3 covers 11 residues. CDR3 sequence reads: CATGPGQSQYF. The CDR3, as DNA: TGTGCCACAGGGCCGGGACAGTCGCAGTATTTT.

The chain uses TRBV20-1 and TRBJ1-5; maybe TRBD1 (6 bases). This CDR3 spans 15 amino acids. Germline V gene sequence: CDR1 DFQATT, CDR2 SNEGSKA (reference sequence). Trimming cost V 3 bases and J 6 bases, with 18 bases left between them. CDR3: CSASPVGGLGQPQHF. The CDR3 bases are TGCAGTGCTAGTCCAGTGGGGGGGCTTGGTCAGCCCCAGCATTTT.

V and J are TRBV7-9 and TRBJ2-3, with D unresolved. Germline lookup yields CDR1 SEHNR and CDR2 FQNEAQ (reference sequence). This CDR3 is built from 11 residues. The V end was cut by 11 bases, the J end by 0 bases, with 6 bases between. This CDR3 reads CALTSTDTQYF. DNA of the CDR3: TGTGCCTTAACTAGCACAGATACGCAGTATTTT.

Written as DNA, the CDR3 is TGTGCCAGCTCACCGACGGAGGGGGCGGTCAATGAGCAGTTCTTC. Translating it yields CASSPTEGAVNEQFF. The chain uses TRBV18 and TRBJ2-1; D possibly corresponds to TRBD1 (7 bases). V lost 3 bases and J lost 6, with 15 bases in between. The CDR3 has 15 amino acids. Germline lookup yields CDR1 KGHSH and CDR2 LQKENI.

This chain links TRBV19 with TRBJ2-5; D might be TRBD2 (6 bases). Germline values: CDR1 LNHDA, CDR2 SQIVND (reference sequence). The V end was cut by 3 bases, the J end by 4 bases, with 12 bases between. This CDR3 contains 14 residues. Here the CDR3 DNA reads TGTGCCAGTAGTATCGGGAGCACCCGAGAGACCCAGTACTTC. This gives the protein CASSIGSTRETQYF.

The chain couples TRBV6-1 to TRBJ2-1; TRBD2 matches 7 bases. Per the germline V gene, CDR1 is MNHNS and CDR2 is SASEGT. The CDR3 runs 15 residues. V lost 0 bases and J lost 5; bases outside the gene matches: 4. CDR3 sequence: CASSEAKLANNEQFF. The DNA of the CDR3 is TGTGCCAGCAGTGAAGCTAAACTAGCGAACAATGAGCAGTTCTTC.

This clone was observed a few times. The J gene is TRBJ2-3, the V gene TRBV30, with 10 bases aligning to TRBD2. With 1 base clipped from V and 3 bases from J, the junction kept 7 bases outside the gene matches. CDR1 is GTSNPN, CDR2 SVGIG, per germline (reference sequence). The CDR3 is 16 amino acids. CDR3 sequence (DNA): TGTGCCTGGAGTGGATCTAGCGGGAGCAAAACAGATACGCAGTATTTT. Encoded protein: CAWSGSSGSKTDTQYF.

The J gene is TRBJ1-2, the V gene TRBV12-3 or TRBV12-4, with TRBD1 identical over 7 bases. The CDR3 is 13 amino acids. The J segment lost 6 bases and the V segment lost 6 bases, leaving 7 bases of the junction unmatched. The CDR3, as DNA: TGTGCCAGCAGCTTCGACAGGGTCCATGGCTACACCTTC. It translates to CASSFDRVHGYTF.

This clone appeared a few times. This chain joins TRBV3-1 (or the pseudogene TRBV3-2) and TRBJ1-2, with 11 bases that match TRBD1. Losses at the gene ends were 7 bases for V and 2 bases for J; bases not matched to a gene: 3. The CDR3 runs 14 residues. Germline CDR1 and CDR2: LGHDT and YNNKEL (reference sequence). The CDR3 here is CASTGTGGNYGYTF. For the CDR3, the DNA is TGTGCCAGCACCGGGACAGGGGGAAACTATGGCTACACCTTC.

V usage is TRBV11-2 and J usage is TRBJ1-3, with TRBD1 as a possible D gene (5 bases). Germline CDR1 and CDR2: SGHAT and FQNNGV. The CDR3 has 14 amino acids. Trimming pared 3 bases from V and 2 bases from J, leaving 8 bases between. The CDR3 DNA sequence: TGTGCCAGCAGCTTCCGCAGGGCTGGAAACACCATATATTTT. As protein: CASSFRRAGNTIYF.

The J gene is TRBJ1-2, the V gene TRBV5-1; D is possibly TRBD1 (6 bases). The CDR3 has 14 residues. The V gene's germline CDR1 is SGHRS and CDR2 YFSETQ. Trimming pared 2 bases from V and 6 bases from J, leaving 14 bases between. The CDR3 here is CASSFQTGYDGYTF. The CDR3 DNA follows: TGCGCCAGCAGCTTCCAAACAGGGTATGATGGCTACACCTTC.

The rearrangement links TRBV7-3 to TRBJ1-1; 7 bases are shared with TRBD1. Per germline, CDR1 SGHTA and CDR2 FQGTGA. V lost 5 bases and J lost 0; bases outside the gene matches: 3. This CDR3 is built from 14 residues. The CDR3 loop is CASSPGTVNTEAFF. In DNA form, the CDR3 reads TGTGCCAGCAGCCCCGGGACAGTGAACACTGAAGCTTTCTTT.

This chain connects TRBV10-3 to TRBJ2-3; 7 bases are a match to TRBD1. Germline CDR1 reads ENHRY; CDR2 reads SYGVKD. The CDR3 contains 14 residues. V was clipped by 6 bases and J by 2 bases; unmatched bases: 5. In DNA form, the CDR3 reads TGTGCCATCAGGCACAGGGGCATCACAGATACGCAGTATTTT. Translating gives CAIRHRGITDTQYF.

There are a few counts of this clone. The chain is built from TRBV12-3 or TRBV12-4 and TRBJ1-1; D possibly corresponds to TRBD1 (6 bases). This CDR3 has 12 amino acids. V was trimmed by 8 bases and J by 10 bases, leaving 17 bases between them. CDR3: CASHGGLLGAFF. DNA for the CDR3: TGTGCCAGCCACGGGGGGCTCCTCGGAGCTTTCTTT.